Below are 26 T cell receptor beta chains sequenced from a single sample in a study of long-term antiretroviral therapy in people with HIV. Runs used v3.0 of the immunoSEQ assay and were done at survey level. Sequenced by immunoSEQ multiplex PCR; TCRdb stores in-frame clones only, minus some. The sample yields about 48,000 clones, 84% seen once. Sequences were derived from unsorted PBMCs, sampled 0.8 years after starting antiretroviral therapy. These receptors came from a woman aged 18-30 years with HIV.

This rearrangement joins TRBV5-1 to TRBJ2-1; D is perhaps TRBD1 (5 bases). Trimming shortened V by 0 bases and J by 8 bases, and 15 bases separated the two germline ends. CDR1 and CDR2 from the germline V gene are SGHRS and YFSETQ. This CDR3 region has 15 residues. CDR3 loop: CASSLAVHKGDEQFF. DNA of the CDR3: TGCGCCAGCAGCTTGGCCGTTCACAAAGGGGATGAGCAGTTCTTC.

The chain has TRBV2 and TRBJ1-4; TRBD1 matches at 8 bases. CDR3 length equals 15 residues. From germline, CDR1 is SNHLY and CDR2 FYNNEI. After removal of 3 bases from V and 9 bases from J, the junction contained 9 bases not matched to a gene. The CDR3 nucleotides read TGTGCCAGCAGTGATGGCGGACAGGGATCCCAAAAACTGTTTTTT. Translation: CASSDGGQGSQKLFF. Together with reference TRBV2 and TRBJ1-4, the CDR3 gives the full variable domain: EPEVTQTPSHQVTQMGQEVILRCVPISNHLYFYWYRQILGQKVEFLVSFYNNEISEKSEIFDDQFSVERPDGSNFTLKIRSTKLEDSAMYFCASSDGGQGSQKLFFGSGTQLSVL.

CDR3 loop: CASSTRQGINYGYTF. The CDR3 DNA follows: TGTGCCAGCAGCACTAGACAGGGGATTAACTATGGCTACACCTTC. The chain recombines TRBV28 with TRBJ1-2; TRBD1 aligns across 8 bases. CDR1 and CDR2 from the germline V gene are MDHEN and SYDVKM. V dropped 6 bases and J dropped 1; count of bases not matched to a gene: 7. The CDR3 totals 15 residues.

The chain joins TRBV28 to TRBJ2-7; 10 bases map to TRBD1. Germline loops: CDR1 MDHEN, CDR2 SYDVKM. J was trimmed by 7 bases and V by 3 bases; bases with no gene match: 18. The CDR3 is 18 amino acids. The CDR3 DNA follows: TGTGCCAGCAGTTTCGGGACAGGGGTAGGTTGGCGGGGGTATGAGCAGTACTTC. It translates to CASSFGTGVGWRGYEQYF. Drawing the rest from reference TRBV28 and TRBJ2-7, the complete variable domain is DVKVTQSSRYLVKRTGEKVFLECVQDMDHENMFWYRQDPGLGLRLIYFSYDVKMKEKGDIPEGYSVSREKKERFSLILESASTNQTSMYLCASSFGTGVGWRGYEQYFGPGTRLTVT.

The chain has TRBV4-1 and TRBJ2-7, with 9 bases matching TRBD1. After removal of 5 bases from V and 4 bases from J, the junction contained 9 bases not matched to a gene. CDR3 length: 15 amino acids. Germline-derived CDR1 and CDR2 are MGHRA and YSYEKL. The CDR3 DNA is TGCGCCAGCAGCGCCACGGGACAGGGTTTATACGAGCAGTACTTC. Its translation is CASSATGQGLYEQYF.

V usage is TRBV4-3 and J usage is TRBJ2-2; TRBD2 agrees at 7 bases. With V trimmed by 4 bases and J by 2 bases, 1 base remained unmatched. The length of the CDR3 is 14 residues. Germline V gene data show CDR1 as LGHNA and CDR2 as YSLEER. CDR3 nucleotide sequence: TGCGCCAGCAGCCGGGACTATAACACCGGGGAGCTGTTTTTT. As protein: CASSRDYNTGELFF.

The V call is TRBV18, the J call TRBJ1-5; 7 nucleotides align to TRBD1. The CDR3 sequence is 13 residues long. V shed 3 bases, J shed 9 bases, and the junction held 5 bases outside the gene matches. Per germline, CDR1 KGHSH and CDR2 LQKENI. The CDR3 bases are TGTGCCAGCTCACCGACAGGGAAGGGGCCCCAGCATTTT. Translating it yields CASSPTGKGPQHF.

V is TRBV27 and J is TRBJ1-2; TRBD1 agrees at 11 bases. The junction had 8 bases not matched to a gene; V was cut back by 6 bases and J by 2 bases. CDR1 and CDR2 from the germline V gene are MNHEY and SMNVEV (reference sequence). This CDR3 comprises 16 residues. The CDR3 sequence is CASSPRTGGRNYGYTF. The DNA for the CDR3 is TGTGCCAGCAGCCCCCGGACAGGGGGCAGGAACTATGGCTACACCTTC.

The chain has TRBV9 and TRBJ2-1; 11 positions agree with TRBD2. Germline-derived CDR1 and CDR2 are SGDLS and YYNGEE. CDR3 length: 14 amino acids. V was clipped by 4 bases and J by 7 bases; unmatched bases: 4. The CDR3 DNA is TGTGCCAGCAGCCCGAGGACTAGCGGGAATGAGCAGTTCTTC. As protein: CASSPRTSGNEQFF.

The V and J genes are TRBV11-2 and TRBJ2-1, with TRBD2 identical over 12 bases. Germline trimming cut 0 bases from V and 4 bases from J; bases unmatched to any gene: 10. The length of the CDR3 is 19 residues. Germline CDR1 SGHAT, CDR2 FQNNGV. The CDR3 region is CASSLDFRLAGGRYNEQFF. CDR3 bases: TGTGCCAGCAGCTTAGATTTTCGGCTAGCGGGAGGGCGGTACAATGAGCAGTTCTTC.

This chain connects TRBV28 to TRBJ1-1; weak D call: TRBD1 (5 bases). Germline V lookup: CDR1 MDHEN, CDR2 SYDVKM. Trimming took off 5 bases at V and 4 bases at J, with 14 bases between the two ends. The CDR3 spans 14 residues. The CDR3 region is CASSPQGDSTEAFF. The CDR3, as DNA: TGTGCCAGCAGTCCTCAGGGTGATAGCACTGAAGCTTTCTTT.

This chain links TRBV9 with TRBJ2-2; perhaps TRBD2 as D (6 bases). The CDR3 length is 14 residues. CDR1 is SGDLS and CDR2 is YYNGEE in the germline V gene. V was trimmed by 5 bases and J by 7 bases, leaving 15 bases between them. CDR3 in DNA: TGTGCCAGCAGTGGGACTGGGGGGATCGGGGAGCTGTTTTTT. It specifies CASSGTGGIGELFF.

The chain has TRBV19 and TRBJ2-6; 8 bases are a match to TRBD1. The V gene's germline CDR1 is LNHDA and CDR2 SQIVND (reference sequence). The CDR3 runs 16 residues. Germline trimming cut 10 bases from V and 0 bases from J; bases unmatched to any gene: 8. DNA of the CDR3: TGTGCCACCAGGCGGACAGGGTCCTCTGGGGCCAACGTCCTGACTTTC. This encodes CATRRTGSSGANVLTF.

This chain joins TRBV11-1 and TRBJ2-3, with unresolved D. Trimming pared 2 bases from V and 4 bases from J, leaving 7 bases between. The CDR3 spans 13 residues. Germline loops: CDR1 SGHAT, CDR2 FQDESV (reference sequence). The chain's CDR3 is CASSLSFADTQYF. Written as DNA, the CDR3 is TGTGCCAGCAGCTTAAGCTTTGCAGATACGCAGTATTTT.

This clone was detected only a few times. This chain joins TRBV4-2 and TRBJ2-7, with D maybe TRBD1 (6 bases). Trimming left V 4 bases short and J 3 bases short, with 7 bases between. Per germline, CDR1 LGHNA and CDR2 YNFKEQ. The CDR3 has 12 residues. DNA of the CDR3: TGTGCCAGCAGCCCGACAGGCTACGAGCAGTACTTC. Encoded protein: CASSPTGYEQYF.

This clone has more than one count but fewer than ten. This chain joins TRBV5-4 and TRBJ2-7, with TRBD2 matching over 12 bases. V dropped 4 bases and J dropped 7; count of bases not matched to a gene: 12. Germline loops: CDR1 SGHNT, CDR2 YYREEE (reference sequence). This CDR3 spans 16 amino acids. The CDR3 sequence is CASSLAATSGSGEQYF. The DNA of the CDR3 is TGTGCCAGCAGCCTGGCAGCGACTAGCGGGAGTGGGGAGCAGTACTTC. Full variable domain (rest looked up from reference TRBV5-4 and TRBJ2-7): ETGVTQSPTHLIKTRGQQVTLRCSSQSGHNTVSWYQQALGQGPQFIFQYYREEENGRGNFPPRFSGLQFPNYSSELNVNALELDDSALYLCASSLAATSGSGEQYFGPGTRLTVT.

This chain connects TRBV19 to TRBJ1-5; D call uncertain. The ends were cut back, 10 bases at V and 0 bases at J, with 13 bases in the middle. The CDR3 has 14 amino acids. Germline CDR1 and CDR2: LNHDA and SQIVND (reference sequence). The CDR3 protein is CATSIGYSNQPQHF. As DNA, the CDR3 is TGTGCCACGTCTATAGGGTATAGCAATCAGCCCCAGCATTTT.

This clone was counted once. This chain links TRBV5-4 with TRBJ2-7; D possibly uses TRBD1 or TRBD2 (5 bases each). In germline, CDR1 is SGHNT, CDR2 YYREEE (reference sequence). This CDR3 is 15 amino acids long. Trimming took off 3 bases at V and 4 bases at J, with 17 bases between the two ends. The CDR3 region has the DNA TGTGCCAGCAGCTCGCCGGGGCCCAGAAGATACGAGCAGTACTTC. This codes for CASSSPGPRRYEQYF.

The chain links TRBV4-3 to TRBJ2-3; TRBD2 might be the D (7 bases). V lost 0 bases and J 2 bases, leaving 21 bases between the germline ends. CDR3 size: 19 residues. Germline V gene sequence: CDR1 LGHNA, CDR2 YSLEER. The CDR3 here is CASSQDNIGGALLTDTQYF. The DNA for the CDR3 is TGCGCCAGCAGCCAAGATAATATAGGGGGGGCCCTCCTCACAGATACGCAGTATTTT.

The rearrangement links TRBV6-5 to TRBJ1-4, with D perhaps matching TRBD1 (6 bases). Germline-derived CDR1 and CDR2 are MNHEY and SVGAGI. Trimming removed 11 bases from V and 8 bases from J, with 15 bases in between. This CDR3 has 12 amino acids. The CDR3 DNA reads as TGTGCCCCGCATCAGCAGGGGGAAAAACTGTTTTTT. This codes for CAPHQQGEKLFF.

This chain uses TRBV7-2 with TRBJ1-2, with 7 bases fitting TRBD1. Germline loops: CDR1 SGHTA, CDR2 FQGNSA. The CDR3 spans 16 residues. The V gene end was trimmed by 0 bases and the J gene end by 4 bases; junction bases not matched to a gene: 8. CDR3 amino acids: CASSLAAGQVSYGYTF. The CDR3 DNA is TGTGCCAGCAGCTTAGCCGCCGGACAGGTTAGCTATGGCTACACCTTC.

V gene TRBV5-4 combines with J gene TRBJ2-1; D gene ambiguous. V was pared by 0 bases and J by 9 bases, with 10 bases between. Per the germline V gene, CDR1 is SGHNT and CDR2 is YYREEE (reference sequence). The CDR3 sequence is 13 residues long. The CDR3 sequence is CASSLASSREQFF. The CDR3 bases are TGTGCCAGCAGCTTGGCCTCGTCTCGTGAGCAGTTCTTC.

The chain has TRBV7-2 and TRBJ2-7, with D uncertain. The CDR3 contains 14 residues. Germline assignment: CDR1 SGHTA and CDR2 FQGNSA. V was clipped by 5 bases and J by 3 bases, with 14 bases between them. In DNA form, the CDR3 reads TGTGCCAGCAGCCTAACCGGATCTTTCTACGAGCAGTACTTC. This gives the protein CASSLTGSFYEQYF.

The genes are TRBV7-2 and TRBJ2-7; no clear D. V lost 4 bases, J lost 0 bases, and 4 bases lay in between. The CDR3 runs to 12 residues. Germline lookup yields CDR1 SGHTA and CDR2 FQGNSA. Here the CDR3 DNA reads TGTGCCAGCAGCTCGAGCTCCTACGAGCAGTACTTC. Its translation is CASSSSSYEQYF.

J is TRBJ2-2 and V is TRBV19; 9 bases align to TRBD2. V lost 10 bases, J lost 2 bases, and 2 bases stayed unmatched. The CDR3 loop spans 13 amino acids. Looked up from germline, CDR1 is LNHDA and CDR2 is SQIVND (reference sequence). The CDR3 DNA follows: TGTGCCATTAGCGGGGGAAACACCGGGGAGCTGTTTTTT. Translation: CAISGGNTGELFF.

This sequence joins TRBV5-1 and TRBJ2-3; D call uncertain. Germline CDR1 reads SGHRS; CDR2 reads YFSETQ. V was trimmed by 7 bases and J by 4 bases, leaving 7 bases between them. The CDR3 has 11 amino acids. The CDR3: CASQKSDTQYF. For the CDR3, the DNA is TGCGCCAGCCAAAAGTCAGATACGCAGTATTTT.